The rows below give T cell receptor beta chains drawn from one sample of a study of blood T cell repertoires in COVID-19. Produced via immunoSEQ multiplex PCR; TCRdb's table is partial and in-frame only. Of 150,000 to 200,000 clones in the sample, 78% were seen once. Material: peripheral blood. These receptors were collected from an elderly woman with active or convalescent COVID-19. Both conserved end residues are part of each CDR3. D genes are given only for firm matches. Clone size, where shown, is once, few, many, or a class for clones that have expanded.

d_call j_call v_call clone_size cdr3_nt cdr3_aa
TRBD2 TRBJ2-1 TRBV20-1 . TGCAGTGCTAGTGCTAGCGGAAATGAGCAGTTCTTC CSASASGNEQFF
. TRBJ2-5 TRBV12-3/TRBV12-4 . TGTGCCAGCAGCTACGGGGAGACCCAGTACTTC CASSYGETQYF
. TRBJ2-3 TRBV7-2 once TGTGCCAGCAGCCCCCTATACAGCACAGATACGCAGTATTTT CASSPLYSTDTQYF
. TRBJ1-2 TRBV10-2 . TGCGCCAGCAGTGAGGGCGGATACTATGGCTACACCTTC CASSEGGYYGYTF
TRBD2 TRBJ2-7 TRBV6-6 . TGTGCCAGCAGTCGAGCGGGCGGGGGGACGATCTACGAGCAGTACTTC CASSRAGGGTIYEQYF
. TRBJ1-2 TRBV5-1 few TGCGCCAGCAGCTTGTGGGGGGGCGAAGGCTACACCTTC CASSLWGGEGYTF
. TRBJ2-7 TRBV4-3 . TGCGCCAGCAGCCAAGCCAGGGCCTACGAGCAGTACTTC CASSQARAYEQYF
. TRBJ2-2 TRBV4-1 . TGCGCCAGCAGCTACGACAGGACTAACACCGGGGAGCTGTTTTTT CASSYDRTNTGELFF
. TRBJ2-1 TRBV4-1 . TGCGCCAGCAGCCAAAGTTGGACAGAGGTAGGGAATGAGCAGTTCTTC CASSQSWTEVGNEQFF
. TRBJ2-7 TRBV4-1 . TGCGCCAGCAGCCCCGGCCTTCAGGGTGCCTACGAGCAGTACTTC CASSPGLQGAYEQYF
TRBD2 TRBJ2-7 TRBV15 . TGTGCCACCAGCAGAGGAAGCGGGGGTTACGAGCAGTACTTC CATSRGSGGYEQYF
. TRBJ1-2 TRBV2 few TGTGCCAGCAGTGAATTCGTCCAGGGAAACGCGGGCTACACCTTC CASSEFVQGNAGYTF
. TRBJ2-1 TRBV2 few TGTGCCAGCAGTCGACGACTAGTTGGTTTGGATGAGCAGTTCTTC CASSRRLVGLDEQFF
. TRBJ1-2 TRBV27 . TGTGCCAGCAGTACTAATCGGGATGTCTATGGCTACACCTTC CASSTNRDVYGYTF
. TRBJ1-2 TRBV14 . TGTGCCAGCAGCCGAACTCGGTATGGCTACACCTTC CASSRTRYGYTF
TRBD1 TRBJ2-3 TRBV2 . TGTGCCAGCAGGGGACAGGGGCATTATACGCAGTATTTT CASRGQGHYTQYF
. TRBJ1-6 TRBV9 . TGTGCCAGCAGCGCTCCGTCCGGGGGTAATTCACCCCTCCACTTT CASSAPSGGNSPLHF
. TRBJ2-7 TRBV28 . TGTGCCAGCAGTCTTCAGGCAAGTGTCAATGGGGCGCAGTACTTC CASSLQASVNGAQYF
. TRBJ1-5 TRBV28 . TGTGCCAGCAATCTACTTCATCAGCCCCAGCATTTT CASNLLHQPQHF
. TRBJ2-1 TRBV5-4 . TGTGCCAGCAGCTTGGTTGGGGGGGCCCGATCCAATGAGCAGTTCTTC CASSLVGGARSNEQFF
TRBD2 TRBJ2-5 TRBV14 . TGTGCCAGCAGCCAAGGACTAGCGGGGGTAAAGACCCAGTACTTC CASSQGLAGVKTQYF
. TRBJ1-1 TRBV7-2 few TGTGCCAGCAGCTTAGCCGTGACTCAGACTGAAGCTTTCTTT CASSLAVTQTEAFF
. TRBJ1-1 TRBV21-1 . TGTGCCAGCAGCAAGGGACAGGGGGCGCAGGGGAACACTGAAGCTTTCTTT CASSKGQGAQGNTEAFF
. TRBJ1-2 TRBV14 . TGTGCCAGCAGCCAAGATCGACACTCACGGACCTTC CASSQDRHSRTF
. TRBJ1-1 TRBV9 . TGTGCCAGCAGCGCGCTGCAGGGATCTGAAGCTTTCTTT CASSALQGSEAFF
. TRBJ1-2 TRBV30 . TGTGCCTGGAGTGTGGGGCAGAACTATGGCTACACCTTC CAWSVGQNYGYTF
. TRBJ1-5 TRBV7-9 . TGTGCCAGCAGCTTATCAGGCTCGAGCAATCAGCCCCAGCATTTT CASSLSGSSNQPQHF
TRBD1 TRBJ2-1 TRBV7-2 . TGTGCCAGCAGCTTCGACAGGGGATCCTACAATGAGCAGTTCTTC CASSFDRGSYNEQFF
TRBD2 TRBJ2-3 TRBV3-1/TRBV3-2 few TGTGCCAGCAGCCACGGACTAGAGGGAGATACGCAGTATTTT CASSHGLEGDTQYF
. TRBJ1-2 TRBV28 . TGTGCCAGCAGTTTTCTGGCAGGGATCCGAGCGATTCTTTATGGCTACACCTTC CASSFLAGIRAILYGYTF
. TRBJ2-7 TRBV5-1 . TGCGCCAGCAGGTTCGCGCTCAAAAGAAGCTCCTACGAGCAGTACTTC CASRFALKRSSYEQYF
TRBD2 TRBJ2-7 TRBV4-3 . TGCGCCAGCAGCCAAACTAGCGGGTCCTACGAGCAGTACTTC CASSQTSGSYEQYF
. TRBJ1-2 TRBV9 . TGTGCCAGCAGCGGAAACAGGGCCGACTATGGCTACACCTTC CASSGNRADYGYTF
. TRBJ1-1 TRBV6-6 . TGTGCCAGCAGTTACTCGCGGCTGTTAACTTTCTTT CASSYSRLLTFF
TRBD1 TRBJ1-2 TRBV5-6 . TGTGCCAGCAGCTTGTATGGGGGACAGGGACCTGCTAACTATGGCTACACCTTC CASSLYGGQGPANYGYTF
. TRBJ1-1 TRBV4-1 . TGCGCCAGCAGCCAAGCTGAAACCGAGGGGGACACTGAAGCTTTCTTT CASSQAETEGDTEAFF
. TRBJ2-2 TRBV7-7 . TGTGCTAGCAGCTTTAGCCTGACTACCACCGGGGAGCTGTTTTTT CASSFSLTTTGELFF
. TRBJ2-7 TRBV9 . TGTGCCAGCAGCGTAGTGGACAGAAATTACGAGCAGTACTTC CASSVVDRNYEQYF
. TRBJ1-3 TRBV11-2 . TGTGCCAGCAGCCGGTTGGGGGCAGTTGGAAACACCATATATTTT CASSRLGAVGNTIYF
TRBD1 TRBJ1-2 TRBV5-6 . TGTGCCAGCAGCCCGGATTTCGGACAGGCTAACTATGGCTACACCTTC CASSPDFGQANYGYTF
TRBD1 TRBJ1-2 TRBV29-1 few TGCAGCGTTGAAAAAGGACAGGGGTTAGGGGGCTATGGCTACACCTTC CSVEKGQGLGGYGYTF
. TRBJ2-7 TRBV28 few TGTGCCAGCAGTTCAGTCTACGAGCAGTACTTC CASSSVYEQYF
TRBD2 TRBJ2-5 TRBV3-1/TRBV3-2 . TGTGCCAGCAGCCAAACTAGCGGGGTTCAAGAGACCCAGTACTTC CASSQTSGVQETQYF
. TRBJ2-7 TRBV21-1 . TGTGCCAGCACCGAGAGGACAGTGAACTCCTACGAGCAGTACTTC CASTERTVNSYEQYF
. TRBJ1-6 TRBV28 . TGTGCCAGCATTGAGAGCTCCTATAATTCACCCCTCCACTTT CASIESSYNSPLHF
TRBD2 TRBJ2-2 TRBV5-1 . TGCGCCAGCAGCTTTCCCCGGGGGGGCACCGGGGAGCTGTTTTTT CASSFPRGGTGELFF
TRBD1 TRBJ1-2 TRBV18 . TGTGCCAGCTCACCAGAGACAGGGGTTGGCTACACCTTC CASSPETGVGYTF
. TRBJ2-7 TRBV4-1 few TGCGCCAGCAGCCTGCATACAGGGTACGGCTACGAGCAGTACTTC CASSLHTGYGYEQYF
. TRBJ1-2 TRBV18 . TGTGCCAGCTCCCGCGGTTCGGGCTATGGCTACACCTTC CASSRGSGYGYTF
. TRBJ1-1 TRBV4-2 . TGTGCCAGCAGCCAGCCAGGGCAGTTGGCTGAAGCTTTCTTT CASSQPGQLAEAFF